A selection of T cell receptor beta chains follows, all from one sample in a study of cytomegalovirus exposure and HLA in healthy donors. Method: immunoSEQ multiplex PCR; TCRdb's copy keeps in-frame clones and lacks some. The table includes approximately 190,000 clones, 84% detected once. The sequenced sample consisted of PBMCs. The receptors originated from a boy younger than 18 in good health and CMV-seronegative. CDR3s include the opening cysteine and the closing phenylalanine or tryptophan. Fields, in order: CDR3 protein, CDR3 DNA, V gene, D gene, clone size, J gene. D genes are given only for firm matches. Clone size, where shown, is once, few, many, or a class for clones that have expanded.

CSVDGSNAYEQYF,TGCAGCGTTGATGGTAGCAACGCCTACGAGCAGTACTTC,TRBV29-1,.,.,TRBJ2-7
CASSFNRPFKGYTF,TGTGCCAGCAGCTTTAACAGGCCTTTTAAGGGCTACACCTTC,TRBV5-6,.,once,TRBJ1-2
CARPPGTPNTGELFF,TGTGCCAGACCTCCCGGGACTCCGAACACCGGGGAGCTGTTTTTT,TRBV6-6,.,.,TRBJ2-2
CASSQWTGGAEAFF,TGCGCCAGCAGCCAATGGACGGGGGGAGCTGAAGCTTTCTTT,TRBV4-1,.,.,TRBJ1-1
CASSAGPWGYEQYF,TGTGCCAGCAGCGCGGGACCCTGGGGGTACGAGCAGTACTTC,TRBV5-6,.,.,TRBJ2-7
CASSAGTGPDTQYF,TGTGCCAGCAGCGCGGGAACGGGCCCAGATACGCAGTATTTT,TRBV7-2,.,.,TRBJ2-3
CASSFGGGPTNEKLFF,TGTGCCAGCAGCTTTGGGGGCGGACCAACTAATGAAAAACTGTTTTTT,TRBV7-9,.,few,TRBJ1-4
CASRNQVWTEAFF,TGTGCCAGCAGGAATCAGGTCTGGACTGAAGCTTTCTTT,TRBV28,.,.,TRBJ1-1
CASRVAAGTSATYNEQFF,TGTGCCAGCAGAGTAGCGGCCGGGACTAGCGCTACCTACAATGAGCAGTTCTTC,TRBV7-9,TRBD2,.,TRBJ2-1
CSVIGTGGLEQYF,TGCAGCGTCATCGGGACAGGGGGCTTGGAGCAGTACTTC,TRBV29-1,TRBD1,.,TRBJ2-7
CASSQVGVHEQYF,TGTGCCAGCAGCCAAGTGGGCGTCCACGAGCAGTACTTC,TRBV14,.,once,TRBJ2-7
CSVTGTITYEQYF,TGCAGCGTGACAGGGACGATCACCTACGAGCAGTACTTC,TRBV29-1,TRBD1,.,TRBJ2-7
CASSLRTGRTGELFF,TGTGCCAGCAGCTTGAGGACAGGCCGGACCGGGGAGCTGTTTTTT,TRBV5-6,TRBD1,.,TRBJ2-2
CASSLPTGGSGNEQFF,TGTGCCAGCAGCCTCCCAACAGGGGGCTCGGGAAATGAGCAGTTCTTC,TRBV7-3,TRBD1,.,TRBJ2-1
CASSYSRGAEAFF,TGTGCCAGCAGTTACTCAAGGGGCGCTGAAGCTTTCTTT,TRBV6-5,.,.,TRBJ1-1
CAISETGVNQPQHF,TGTGCCATCAGTGAGACAGGGGTCAATCAGCCCCAGCATTTT,TRBV10-3,TRBD1,.,TRBJ1-5
CASSFGRGAIYGYTF,TGTGCCAGCAGCTTCGGTAGGGGTGCTATCTATGGCTACACCTTC,TRBV5-4,.,.,TRBJ1-2
CAFFRGDRGYEQYF,TGTGCCTTTTTTCGAGGGGACAGGGGCTACGAGCAGTACTTC,TRBV6-5,TRBD1,.,TRBJ2-7
CASSRRGRETEAFF,TGTGCCAGCAGTCGCAGGGGGCGGGAGACTGAAGCTTTCTTT,TRBV27,TRBD1,few,TRBJ1-1
CASSFWTGGSPNTEAFF,TGCGCCAGCAGCTTCTGGACAGGGGGCTCCCCGAATACTGAAGCTTTCTTT,TRBV5-1,TRBD1,.,TRBJ1-1
CAWSETRVNTEAFF,TGTGCCTGGAGTGAAACGAGGGTTAACACTGAAGCTTTCTTT,TRBV30,.,once,TRBJ1-1
CSVEPPYRDQETQYF,TGCAGCGTTGAACCTCCATACCGGGACCAAGAGACCCAGTACTTC,TRBV29-1,.,.,TRBJ2-5
CASSLEGLGEAFF,TGTGCCAGCAGCTTAGAGGGGTTGGGGGAAGCTTTCTTT,TRBV7-2,.,.,TRBJ1-1
CASSLTDIAGDYEQYF,TGTGCCAGCAGCTTAACGGACATAGCGGGGGACTACGAGCAGTACTTC,TRBV5-6,TRBD2,few,TRBJ2-7
CASSLPQGANEQFF,TGCGCCAGCAGCTTGCCACAGGGGGCGAATGAGCAGTTCTTC,TRBV5-1,TRBD1,.,TRBJ2-1
CASRQTGQTYEQYF,TGTGCCAGCAGGCAAACGGGACAGACCTACGAGCAGTACTTC,TRBV27,TRBD1,.,TRBJ2-7
CAWGPGQHNEKLFF,TGTGCCTGGGGGCCGGGACAGCATAATGAAAAACTGTTTTTT,TRBV30,TRBD1,.,TRBJ1-4
CASSAWGRDNEQFF,TGTGCCAGCAGCGCCTGGGGGAGGGACAATGAGCAGTTCTTC,TRBV9,TRBD2,.,TRBJ2-1
CATSRDRGPYEQYF,TGTGCCACCAGCAGGGACAGGGGGCCCTACGAGCAGTACTTC,TRBV15,TRBD1,once,TRBJ2-7
CASSAGWHGYTF,TGTGCCAGCAGCGCGGGATGGCATGGCTACACCTTC,TRBV7-6,.,.,TRBJ1-2
CASNEVGEDGYTF,TGTGCCAGTAATGAAGTCGGGGAGGATGGCTACACCTTC,TRBV19,.,.,TRBJ1-2
CASSPYPQGARFGYTF,TGTGCCAGCAGTCCGTACCCACAGGGGGCGCGCTTTGGCTACACCTTC,TRBV27,TRBD1,.,TRBJ1-2
CASSPRRTGIINYGYTF,TGTGCCAGCAGTCCCCGCCGGACAGGCATTATTAACTATGGCTACACCTTC,TRBV27,TRBD1,.,TRBJ1-2
CASRFLGVDNEKLFF,TGTGCAAGTCGCTTTCTAGGGGTCGATAATGAAAAACTGTTTTTT,TRBV12-2,.,.,TRBJ1-4
CASSEDGGGLGYGYTF,TGTGCCAGCAGTGAAGATGGAGGAGGGCTTGGCTATGGCTACACCTTC,TRBV6-1,.,.,TRBJ1-2
CATRVDRVNTEAFF,TGTGCCACCCGAGTGGACAGAGTGAACACTGAAGCTTTCTTT,TRBV6-5,.,.,TRBJ1-1
CASSPGSASGGNEQFF,TGTGCCAGCTCACCAGGTTCGGCTAGCGGGGGAAATGAGCAGTTCTTC,TRBV18,TRBD2,.,TRBJ2-1
CASSTGTGGFRYF,TGTGCCAGCAGTACCGGGACTGGGGGTTTTCGGTACTTC,TRBV6-5,.,few,TRBJ2-7
CASSPRPGRESGNTIYF,TGTGCCAGCAGCCCCCGTCCCGGACGGGAATCTGGAAACACCATATATTTT,TRBV7-3,.,.,TRBJ1-3
CASSRQFYYEQYF,TGTGCCAGCAGCAGACAGTTCTACTACGAGCAGTACTTC,TRBV2,.,few,TRBJ2-7
CASSLKRGFHTDTQYF,TGTGCCAGCAGTTTAAAAAGGGGGTTCCACACAGATACGCAGTATTTT,TRBV27,.,.,TRBJ2-3
CASSETGGTEAFF,TGTGCCAGCAGCGAGACAGGGGGCACTGAAGCTTTCTTT,TRBV9,TRBD1,.,TRBJ1-1